A selection of T cell receptor beta chains follows, all from one sample in a study of metastatic and nonmetastatic thyroid tumors. TCRdb re-clonotyped the PCR reads via MiXCR. The repertoire holds about 93,000 clones, with roughly 13% as singletons. The sample was blood. The receptor source for this set is a female donor with papillary thyroid cancer or a benign thyroid nodule (not recorded which). Some clones in this sample may be carry-over from other donors' samples. CDR3s include the opening cysteine and the closing phenylalanine or tryptophan. The order of the fields is D gene, J gene, clone size, CDR3 length, V gene, CDR3 DNA, CDR3 protein. D genes are given only for firm matches. Only some rows state a clone size, as once, few, many or a class for expanded clones.

>TRBD1|TRBJ1-2|many|14|TRBV9
TGTGCCAGCAGAGCAACAACAGGGGTCTATGGCTACACCTTC
CASRATTGVYGYTF
>TRBD2|TRBJ2-2|many|16|TRBV11-3
TGTGCCAGCAGCATCGGACTAGCGGGGGGGCCTGGGGAGCTGTTTTTT
CASSIGLAGGPGELFF
>-|TRBJ2-2|many|13|TRBV29-1
TGCAGCTCCTTGGGCTCGATCACCGGGGAGCTGTTTTTT
CSSLGSITGELFF
>-|TRBJ2-3|many|15|TRBV5-1
TGCGCCAGCAGCTTGGATGGGCTGAGCACAGATACGCAGTATTTT
CASSLDGLSTDTQYF
>-|TRBJ1-2|many|14|TRBV6-6
TGTGCCAGCAGTTACGGGACCAACAGCTATGGCTACACCTTC
CASSYGTNSYGYTF
>-|TRBJ2-1|many|18|TRBV6-6
TGTGCCAGCAGTTACTCGGGTCAGGGAGCGGCCCCCTACAATGAGCAGTTCTTC
CASSYSGQGAAPYNEQFF
>-|TRBJ2-7|many|14|TRBV9
TGTGCCAGCAGCGTATCGGGGACTGCTCACGAGCAGTACTTC
CASSVSGTAHEQYF
>-|TRBJ2-7|many|15|TRBV19
TGTGCCAGTAGTTCTGTTGCGGGCCTCTCCTACGAGCAGTACTTC
CASSSVAGLSYEQYF
>-|TRBJ1-4|many|13|TRBV7-6
TGTGCCAGCAGCTTAAGAGATAATGAAAAACTGTTTTTT
CASSLRDNEKLFF
>-|TRBJ2-4|many|13|TRBV20-1
TGCAGTGCTAAAGACACGGGATTGAACATTCAGTACTTC
CSAKDTGLNIQYF
>-|TRBJ1-1|many|16|TRBV6-2/TRBV6-3
TGTGCCAGCAGCCCCTCGTGGGAGATATCGAACACTGAAGCTTTCTTT
CASSPSWEISNTEAFF
>-|TRBJ1-5|many|17|TRBV4-2
TGTGCCAGCAGCCAAGATGTAGCGGCGGAAAGCAATCAGCCCCAGCATTTT
CASSQDVAAESNQPQHF
>-|TRBJ2-2|many|12|TRBV7-9
TGTGCCATCCCCAGGGGACCCGGGGAGCTGTTTTTT
CAIPRGPGELFF
>-|TRBJ2-1|many|19|TRBV7-2
TGTGCCAGCAGCTTAGGGTGGACGCCCGAGGGGGGCTCCTACAATGAGCAGTTCTTC
CASSLGWTPEGGSYNEQFF
>-|TRBJ2-1|many|12|TRBV18
TGTGCCAGCTCACCCATGGGGAATGAGCAGTTCTTC
CASSPMGNEQFF
>TRBD1|TRBJ2-5|-|15|TRBV13
TGTGTCAGCAGCATCCGTACAGGGGGAAGGGAGACCCAGTACTTC
CVSSIRTGGRETQYF
>-|TRBJ2-5|many|15|TRBV7-7
TGTGCTAGCAGCGTTGTCAGCGGAGGAGGAGAGACCCAGTACTTC
CASSVVSGGGETQYF
>-|TRBJ2-7|-|17|TRBV11-1
TGTGCCAGCAGCTTAGGGGACCCGGATCGTAAGCCCTACGATCAGTACTTC
CASSLGDPDRKPYDQYF
>TRBD2|TRBJ2-7|many|17|TRBV11-2
TGTGCCAGCAGCTTAGGACCTCGGGGAGCGGGAGTAGGGGAGCAGTACTTC
CASSLGPRGAGVGEQYF
>-|TRBJ2-7|many|17|TRBV20-1
TGCAGTGCTAGAGATCGGATCTCGGGCAGGGTCGGCTACGAGCAGTACTTC
CSARDRISGRVGYEQYF